The 2 T cell receptor beta chains below all came from one sample that was sequenced in a study of identical twins. In TCRdb, the 5' RACE reads were re-called with MiXCR into one record per CDR3 protein. In the table there are 350,000 to 500,000 distinct CDR3 sequences, less than 20% of which are singletons. Sequenced sample: naive T cells sorted from blood. The receptors stem from a man aged 45-65 years in good health.

There are many counts of this clonotype. The chain combines TRBV11-2 with TRBJ2-7; D ambiguous. Between the trimmed V and J ends, which lost 5 bases and 4 bases, there was a span of 9 bases. Germline CDR1 reads SGHAT; CDR2 reads FQNNGV. There are 12 residues in the CDR3. CDR3 residues: CASSDRIYEQYF. The CDR3 nucleotides are TGTGCCAGCAGCGACCGCATATACGAGCAGTACTTC.

This clonotype was observed a handful of times. The chain employs TRBV12-3 or TRBV12-4 and TRBJ2-2; D gene ambiguous. The CDR3 consists of 15 residues. Trimming shortened V by 2 bases and J by 5 bases, and 12 bases separated the two germline ends. CDR3 protein: CASSLSLFRTGELFF. The CDR3 DNA reads TGTGCCAGCAGTTTATCCCTATTCCGGACCGGGGAGCTGTTTTTT.